Listed here are 15 T cell receptor beta chains from one sample, sequenced in a study of breast tumors, draining lymph nodes, adjacent tissues (dated by TCRdb to about 2016). Receptor amplification or capture employed multiplex PCR. Reads for this sample came from an Illumina HiSeq 2000. TCRdb reprocessing: public reads trimmed at Q25 with fastp, clones called with MiXCR, in-frame beta chains kept. Rows with one shared CDR3 protein collapse into an entry with the most common genes and DNA. The sample includes tens of thousands of distinct CDR3 sequences, with 36% observed a single time. The ten largest clones represent about a tenth of the sample. The specimen was breast tumor tissue. The receptor set was obtained from a female donor with breast cancer. Some clones in this sample may be carry-over from other donors' samples.

The V and J genes are TRBV20-1 and TRBJ2-1; D gene ambiguous. This CDR3 spans 13 amino acids. The germline V gene has CDR1 DFQATT and CDR2 SNEGSKA (reference sequence). V was pared by 6 bases and J by 3 bases, with 12 bases between. This CDR3 reads CSALQEFYNEQFF. As DNA, the CDR3 is TGCAGTGCCCTACAAGAATTCTACAATGAGCAGTTCTTC.

The chain has TRBV20-1 and TRBJ2-7; either TRBD1 or TRBD2 may supply D (6 bases each). This CDR3 contains 15 residues. V lost 3 bases to trimming and J lost 2 bases, with 17 bases between them. The germline V gene encodes CDR1 DFQATT and CDR2 SNEGSKA (reference sequence). CDR3 coding DNA: TGCAGTGCTAGTGGGTGGGGGCTAGCGCCCTACGAGCAGTACTTC. Translating it yields CSASGWGLAPYEQYF.

The rearrangement links TRBV4-2 to TRBJ1-6, with TRBD1 as a possible D gene (6 bases). The V gene lost 1 base and the J gene lost 7 bases, with 11 bases spanning the gap. Germline V CDR1 and CDR2: LGHNA, YNFKEQ. The CDR3 contains 15 residues. The DNA for the CDR3 is TGTGCCAGCAGCCAAGCCAGGGGCGGAAATTCACCCCTCCACTTT. It specifies CASSQARGGNSPLHF.

This clonotype was picked up many times. The J gene is TRBJ2-7, the V gene TRBV20-1, with 7 bases identical to TRBD1. Germline V gene data show CDR1 as DFQATT and CDR2 as SNEGSKA (reference sequence). Losses at the gene ends were 6 bases for V and 1 base for J; bases not matched to a gene: 3. CDR3 length equals 12 residues. CDR3 protein: CSALGQSYEQYF. CDR3 in DNA: TGCAGTGCCCTGGGACAGTCCTACGAGCAGTACTTC.

Comments on this clonotype: This may arise from a read error, as a much more abundant clone is one base away. The V gene is TRBV5-6, the J gene TRBJ2-2, with D perhaps matching TRBD2 (5 bases). The CDR3 is made up of 13 amino acids. From germline, CDR1 is SGHDT and CDR2 YYEEEE. CDR3 protein: CASSLGFPGELLF. In DNA form, the CDR3 reads TGTGCCAGCAGCTTGGGGTTCCCCGGGGAGCTGCTTTTT.

V and J are TRBV20-1 and TRBJ2-3, with D hard to call. Looked up from germline, CDR1 is DFQATT and CDR2 is SNEGSKA (reference sequence). The CDR3 runs to 14 residues. The V gene lost 1 base and the J gene lost 4 bases, with 12 bases spanning the gap. The CDR3 protein is CSARADFPSDTQYF. The CDR3, as DNA: TGCAGTGCTAGAGCCGACTTCCCCTCAGATACGCAGTATTTT.

Many counts were recorded for this clonotype. The V and J genes are TRBV3-1 and TRBJ2-1, with D possibly TRBD2 on 5 matching bases. CDR3 length: 15 residues. The ends were cut back, 1 base at V and 11 bases at J, with 18 bases in the middle. Germline CDR1 is LGHDT and CDR2 is YNNKEL (reference sequence). CDR3 sequence reads: CASSQGGVVASKQFF. The CDR3 coding sequence is TGTGCCAGCAGCCAAGGTGGGGTGGTAGCGTCGAAGCAGTTCTTC.

As regards this clonotype: Being one base from a much bigger clone, this may be a read error. This chain joins TRBV5-1 and TRBJ1-2; D gene unclear. This CDR3 contains 13 residues. Germline CDR1 SGHRS, CDR2 YFSETQ. The CDR3 sequence: CANSQDANYGYTF. CDR3 DNA: TGTGCCAACAGTCAGGACGCTAACTATGGCTACACCTTC.

This clonotype has more than one count but fewer than ten. A read error may be the cause here, since a much bigger clone is one base away. V gene TRBV7-2 combines with J gene TRBJ2-5; a weak D match, TRBD2 (6 bases). The V gene lost 8 bases and the J gene lost 4 bases, with 17 bases spanning the gap. This CDR3 is 14 amino acids long. CDR1 is SGHTA, CDR2 FQGNSA, per germline. The CDR3 DNA sequence: TGTGCCAGCGGGCGGGGTACCTATAGAGAGACCCAGTACTTC. This gives the protein CASGRGTYRETQYF.

This clonotype was seen repeatedly, ten times or more. J is TRBJ2-3 and V is TRBV7-8; no reliable D call. CDR3 length: 14 amino acids. The V gene's germline CDR1 is SGHVS and CDR2 FQNEAQ. V was cut by 2 bases and J by 1 base, with 7 bases left in between. CDR3 region: CASSLRSRTDTQYF. The CDR3 DNA is TGTGCCAGCAGCTTACGGTCGCGCACAGATACGCAGTATTTT.

This clonotype is termed medium-sized (0.01 to 0.1%). The genes are TRBV7-2 and TRBJ2-1, with 8 nucleotides matching TRBD2. J was trimmed by 7 bases and V by 2 bases; bases with no gene match: 4. The CDR3 is 14 amino acids. CDR1 SGHTA and CDR2 FQGNSA come from the germline V gene. The CDR3 sequence: CASSLQAGANEQFF. In DNA form, the CDR3 reads TGTGCCAGCAGCTTACAAGCGGGAGCTAATGAGCAGTTCTTC.

This clonotype was seen many times. This rearrangement joins TRBV7-2 to TRBJ1-2; TRBD1 matches at 8 bases. Trimming at V came to 5 bases and at J to 4 bases, leaving 6 bases not matched to a gene. This CDR3 contains 14 residues. CDR1 is SGHTA and CDR2 is FQGNSA in the germline V gene. In DNA, the CDR3 is TGTGCCAGCAGCACGGGACAGGTCGTCTATGGCTACACCTTC. This translates into CASSTGQVVYGYTF. The whole variable domain, remainder taken from reference TRBV7-2 and TRBJ1-2, is GAGVSQSPSNKVTEKGKDVELRCDPISGHTALYWYRQSLGQGLEFLIYFQGNSAPDKSGLPSDRFSAERTGGSVSTLTIQRTQQEDSAVYLCASSTGQVVYGYTFGSGTRLTVV.

This clonotype has only a few counts. This clone may be a read error of a much larger clone one base away. The rearrangement joins TRBV15 to TRBJ2-5; D gene unclear. From germline, CDR1 is LNHNV and CDR2 YYDKDF (reference sequence). CDR3 length: 13 amino acids. This CDR3 is CAASRDAGETQYF. The CDR3 nucleotides read TGTGCCGCCAGCAGAGATGCCGGAGAGACCCAGTACTTC.

This clonotype was detected many times. V is TRBV27 and J is TRBJ2-7, with no clear D. Trimming stripped 6 bases from V and 3 bases from J, with 15 bases between. CDR3 size: 14 residues. CDR1 is MNHEY, CDR2 SMNVEV, per germline (reference sequence). This CDR3 is CASSSLLGIYEQYF. CDR3 sequence (DNA): TGTGCCAGCAGCTCCCTTTTGGGGATCTACGAGCAGTACTTC.

By share, this clonotype counts as medium-sized (0.01 to 0.1%). The chain couples TRBV7-9 to TRBJ2-3; 8 nucleotides match TRBD2. The CDR3 consists of 15 residues. Germline CDR1 SEHNR, CDR2 FQNEAQ (reference sequence). With V trimmed by 6 bases and J by 2 bases, 7 bases remained unmatched. The CDR3 nucleotides are TGTGCCAGCAGTTCGCGGGAGGCAAACACAGATACGCAGTATTTT. Translating it yields CASSSREANTDTQYF.